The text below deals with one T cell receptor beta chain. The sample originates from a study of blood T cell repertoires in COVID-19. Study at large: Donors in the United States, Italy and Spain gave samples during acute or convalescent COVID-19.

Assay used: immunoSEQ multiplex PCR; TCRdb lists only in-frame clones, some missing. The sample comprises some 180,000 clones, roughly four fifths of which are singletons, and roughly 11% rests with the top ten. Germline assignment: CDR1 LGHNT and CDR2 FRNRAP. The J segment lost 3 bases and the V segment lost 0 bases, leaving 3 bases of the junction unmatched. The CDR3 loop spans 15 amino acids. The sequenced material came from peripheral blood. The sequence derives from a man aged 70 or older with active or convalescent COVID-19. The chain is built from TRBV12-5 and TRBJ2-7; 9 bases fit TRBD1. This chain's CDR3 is CASGLVQDRGYEQYF. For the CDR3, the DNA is TGTGCTAGTGGTTTGGTACAGGACAGGGGCTACGAGCAGTACTTC.